The 22 T cell receptor beta chains below all came from one sample that was sequenced in a study of T cell responses to AZD1222 COVID-19 vaccine. This table comes from immunoSEQ multiplex PCR, and its TCRdb copy is limited to in-frame clones, with some not included. The sample yields roughly 100,000 clones, around 91% seen once. The sequences come from peripheral blood, collected on day 0 of AZD1222 vaccination. These receptors all come from an adult in good health.

The V and J genes are TRBV12-3 or TRBV12-4 and TRBJ2-1, with 8 bases identical to TRBD2. This CDR3 is built from 13 residues. V was pared by 4 bases and J by 9 bases, with 5 bases of the junction left unmatched. CDR3 loop: CASSSLAGSEQFF. The CDR3 coding sequence is TGTGCCAGCAGTTCATTAGCGGGGAGTGAGCAGTTCTTC.

The table lists this clone with a few counts. The chain employs TRBV5-6 and TRBJ1-6; 7 bases match TRBD1. The length of the CDR3 is 16 residues. Germline V gene sequence: CDR1 SGHDT, CDR2 YYEEEE. With 0 bases clipped from V and 9 bases from J, the junction kept 9 bases outside the gene matches. The CDR3 reads CASSLAGTGDGSPLHF. The CDR3 DNA sequence: TGTGCCAGCAGCTTGGCTGGTACAGGGGATGGTTCACCCCTCCACTTT.

The CDR3 protein is CASSLGRMGDTGELFF. The CDR3 DNA follows: TGTGCCAGCAGCTTAGGCAGGATGGGGGACACCGGGGAGCTGTTTTTT. The chain couples TRBV11-3 to TRBJ2-2, with D possibly being TRBD1 or TRBD2 (5 bases each). CDR1 is SGHNT, CDR2 YENEEA, per germline. The CDR3 totals 16 residues. Deletions cut 1 base from V and 3 bases from J, with 12 bases between.

CDR3: CASSQDRVGAGSTYEQYF. As DNA, the CDR3 is TGTGCCAGCAGCCAAGATCGGGTAGGGGCGGGATCTACCTACGAGCAGTACTTC. V is TRBV3-1 (or the pseudogene TRBV3-2) and J is TRBJ2-7; D is perhaps TRBD2 (6 bases). The CDR3 is made up of 18 amino acids. V was pared by 0 bases and J by 2 bases, with 20 bases between. Germline V gene sequence: CDR1 LGHDT, CDR2 YNNKEL (reference sequence).

The CDR3 spells CASSLSIAFTIVYGYTF. CDR3 in DNA: TGTGCCAGCAGCCTTTCGATAGCTTTTACCATTGTCTATGGCTACACCTTC. The rearrangement links TRBV7-3 to TRBJ1-2; no clear D. Germline V CDR1 and CDR2: SGHTA, FQGTGA. The CDR3 spans 17 residues. Between the trimmed V and J ends, which lost 5 bases and 4 bases, there was a span of 23 bases.

CDR3 protein: CASSTGDSLTGELFF. CDR3 coding DNA: TGCGCCAGCAGCACGGGGGACAGTCTAACCGGGGAGCTGTTTTTT. The rearrangement joins TRBV5-1 to TRBJ2-2; weak D call: TRBD1 (7 bases). The CDR3 length is 15 residues. CDR1 is SGHRS and CDR2 is YFSETQ in the germline V gene. V was cut by 4 bases and J by 5 bases, with 15 bases left in between.

The chain carries TRBV5-1 and TRBJ2-1; D uncertain. CDR1 and CDR2 from the germline V gene are SGHRS and YFSETQ. The CDR3 length is 11 residues. V lost 2 bases and J 10 bases, leaving 7 bases between the germline ends. Written as DNA, the CDR3 is TGCGCCAGCAGCTTACAACTAGAGCAGTTCTTC. It codes for CASSLQLEQFF.

This chain joins TRBV24-1 and TRBJ2-3, with 8 bases matching TRBD1. V lost 4 bases and J lost 0; bases outside the gene matches: 11. Germline CDR1 reads KGHDR; CDR2 reads SFDVKD. The CDR3 is 18 residues long. In DNA, the CDR3 is TGTGCCACCAGTGACAGTCCCGGGACAGGATCGAGCACAGATACGCAGTATTTT. Encoded protein: CATSDSPGTGSSTDTQYF.

The chain recombines TRBV7-3 with TRBJ2-7; D is unresolved. Trimming shortened V by 2 bases and J by 2 bases, and 10 bases separated the two germline ends. The CDR3 totals 14 residues. Germline V gene lookup returns CDR1 SGHTA and CDR2 FQGTGA. CDR3 sequence: CASSLGTAPYEQYF. In DNA, the CDR3 is TGTGCCAGCAGCTTAGGAACAGCCCCCTACGAGCAGTACTTC.

This sequence joins TRBV3-1 (or the pseudogene TRBV3-2) and TRBJ2-2; 9 nucleotides align to TRBD1. This CDR3 is 16 amino acids long. Germline values: CDR1 LGHDT, CDR2 YNNKEL (reference sequence). V dropped 0 bases and J dropped 4; count of bases not matched to a gene: 3. The CDR3 nucleotides are TGTGCCAGCAGCCAAGAGGGACAGGGTGGCACCGGGGAGCTGTTTTTT. It yields the protein CASSQEGQGGTGELFF.

This clone was counted a single time. CDR3 nucleotides: TGTGCCAGCAGCTCGGACAGGGTTAGCACTGAAGCTTTCTTT. It specifies CASSSDRVSTEAFF. The chain carries TRBV5-5 and TRBJ1-1, with TRBD1 identical over 8 bases. V trimming: 3 bases; J trimming: 4 bases; junction bases outside the gene matches: 5. This CDR3 is 14 amino acids long. Germline V gene lookup returns CDR1 SGHKS and CDR2 YYEKEE (reference sequence). The variable domain in full, with the rest retrieved from reference TRBV5-5 and TRBJ1-1, is DAGVTQSPTHLIKTRGQQVTLRCSPISGHKSVSWYQQVLGQGPQFIFQYYEKEERGRGNFPDRFSARQFPNYSSELNVNALLLGDSALYLCASSSDRVSTEAFFGQGTRLTVV.

V usage is TRBV3-1 (or the pseudogene TRBV3-2) and J usage is TRBJ2-7; possibly TRBD1 for D (5 bases). The CDR3 totals 15 residues. Trimming took 4 bases from V and 1 from J, leaving 14 bases between them. CDR1 and CDR2 (germline): LGHDT, YNNKEL (reference sequence). CDR3 region: CASSPWSYRSYEQYF. CDR3 DNA: TGTGCCAGCAGCCCCTGGTCCTACAGGTCCTACGAGCAGTACTTC.

The chain's CDR3 is CASSLGGWTEAFF. CDR3 bases: TGTGCCAGCAGTCTGGGGGGTTGGACTGAAGCTTTCTTT. V gene TRBV27 combines with J gene TRBJ1-1; D possibly corresponds to TRBD1 (5 bases). CDR1 and CDR2 from the germline V gene are MNHEY and SMNVEV (reference sequence). The CDR3 has 13 residues. V lost 5 bases, J lost 5 bases, and 12 bases lay in between.

The chain employs TRBV15 and TRBJ1-6, with D uncertain. V lost 1 base to trimming and J lost 10 bases, with 11 bases between them. The CDR3 covers 14 residues. Germline values: CDR1 LNHNV, CDR2 YYDKDF (reference sequence). The CDR3 nucleotides read TGTGCCACCAGCAGAGGGGCGGGAGGGTCACCCCTCCACTTT. It codes for CATSRGAGGSPLHF.

This clone is a singleton in its sample. The chain has TRBV6-2 or TRBV6-3 and TRBJ2-2; TRBD1 aligns across 7 bases. The germline CDR1 and CDR2 sequences are MNHEY and SVGEGT. CDR3 size: 15 residues. Germline trimming cut 4 bases from V and 6 bases from J; bases unmatched to any gene: 8. The CDR3 spells CASSLWQGDAGELFF. The CDR3, as DNA: TGTGCCAGCAGTTTATGGCAGGGGGACGCCGGGGAGCTGTTTTTT.

This clone was seen once. The J gene is TRBJ1-2, the V gene TRBV9; 10 bases fit TRBD1. Germline lookup yields CDR1 SGDLS and CDR2 YYNGEE. This CDR3 has 17 amino acids. J lost 0 bases, V lost 4 bases, and 9 bases had no gene match. CDR3 in amino acids: CASSPGTGASSNYGYTF. The CDR3 coding sequence is TGTGCCAGCAGCCCCGGGACAGGGGCCTCCTCTAACTATGGCTACACCTTC.

The chain employs TRBV27 and TRBJ2-5, with 10 nucleotides matching TRBD1. The CDR3 runs to 15 residues. V was pared by 2 bases and J by 2 bases, with 2 bases of the junction left unmatched. Germline lookup yields CDR1 MNHEY and CDR2 SMNVEV (reference sequence). CDR3 residues: CASSLGTGDQETQYF. The CDR3 region has the DNA TGTGCCAGCAGTTTAGGGACAGGGGATCAAGAGACCCAGTACTTC.

This chain links TRBV3-1 (or the pseudogene TRBV3-2) with TRBJ1-2; 9 bases line up with TRBD1. The CDR3 contains 13 residues. Germline values: CDR1 LGHDT, CDR2 YNNKEL (reference sequence). Losses at the gene ends were 4 bases for V and 6 bases for J; bases not matched to a gene: 3. This chain's CDR3 is CASSPRQGDGYTF. The CDR3 DNA sequence: TGTGCCAGCAGCCCCCGACAGGGGGATGGCTACACCTTC.

The rearrangement links TRBV5-1 to TRBJ1-1; 7 nucleotides match TRBD1. V lost 2 bases, J lost 6 bases, and 4 bases stayed unmatched. Germline lookup yields CDR1 SGHRS and CDR2 YFSETQ. This CDR3 is 13 amino acids long. The DNA for the CDR3 is TGCGCCAGCAGCTTTGACAGGGTGGCTGAAGCTTTCTTT. This gives the protein CASSFDRVAEAFF. Variable domain in full (rest from reference TRBV5-1 and TRBJ1-1): KAGVTQTPRYLIKTRGQQVTLSCSPISGHRSVSWYQQTPGQGLQFLFEYFSETQRNKGNFPGRFSGRQFSNSRSEMNVSTLELGDSALYLCASSFDRVAEAFFGQGTRLTVV.

This chain uses TRBV6-5 with TRBJ2-1; 7 bases map to TRBD2. The germline gives CDR1 MNHEY, CDR2 SVGAGI. V lost 6 bases and J lost 6; bases outside the gene matches: 8. CDR3 length equals 14 residues. The CDR3 protein is CASRGLTSLNEQFF. In DNA, the CDR3 is TGTGCCAGCAGGGGGTTGACTAGCCTCAATGAGCAGTTCTTC.

The CDR3 sequence is CASSPNPSDSAYGYTF. As DNA, the CDR3 is TGCGCCAGCAGCCCGAACCCCTCGGACAGCGCCTATGGCTACACCTTC. V is TRBV5-1 and J is TRBJ1-2; TRBD1 is a possible D gene (6 bases). The germline V gene has CDR1 SGHRS and CDR2 YFSETQ. The CDR3 sequence is 16 residues long. V was clipped by 4 bases and J by 4 bases, with 20 bases between them.

CDR3 residues: CAWSSFSGQETQYF. Written as DNA, the CDR3 is TGTGCCTGGAGTAGTTTTAGCGGCCAAGAGACCCAGTACTTC. The V call is TRBV30, the J call TRBJ2-5; a possible D gene is TRBD2 (6 bases). Trimming pared 2 bases from V and 1 base from J, leaving 11 bases between. Looked up from germline, CDR1 is GTSNPN and CDR2 is SVGIG (reference sequence). The CDR3 runs to 14 residues. Complete variable domain (other parts from reference TRBV30 and TRBJ2-5): SQTIHQWPATLVQPVGSPLSLECTVEGTSNPNLYWYRQAAGRGLQLLFYSVGIGQISSEVPQNLSASRPQDRQFILSSKKLLLSDSGFYLCAWSSFSGQETQYFGPGTRLLVL.